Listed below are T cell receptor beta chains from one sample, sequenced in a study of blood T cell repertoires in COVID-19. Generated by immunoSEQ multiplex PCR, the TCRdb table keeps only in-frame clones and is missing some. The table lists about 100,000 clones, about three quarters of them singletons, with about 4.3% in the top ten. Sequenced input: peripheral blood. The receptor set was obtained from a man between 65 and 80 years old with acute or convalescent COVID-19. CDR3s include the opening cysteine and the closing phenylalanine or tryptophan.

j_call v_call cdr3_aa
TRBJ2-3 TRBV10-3 CAISESRELTQYF
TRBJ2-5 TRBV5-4 CASSFDRRETQYF
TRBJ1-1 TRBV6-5 CASSYLTEAFF
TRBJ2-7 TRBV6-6 CASSQPSSGGSLEQYF
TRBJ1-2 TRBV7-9 CASSWRPGNGYTF
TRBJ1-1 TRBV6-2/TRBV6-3 CASSYILGTAGDTEAFF
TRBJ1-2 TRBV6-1 CASSEAPGGGYGYTF
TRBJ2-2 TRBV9 CASSSGTGPTGELFF
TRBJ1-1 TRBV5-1 CASRREGGTEAFF
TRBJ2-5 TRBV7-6 CASSFRGPQETQYF
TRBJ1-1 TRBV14 CASSQTEGTEAFF
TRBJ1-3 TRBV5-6 CASSFGRGNTIYF
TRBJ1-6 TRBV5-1 CASRGAMFFNSPLHF
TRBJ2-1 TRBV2 CASRGTSGSHNEQFF
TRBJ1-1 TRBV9 CASSNQPIGTEAFF
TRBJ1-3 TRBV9 CASSAYGGSDTIYF
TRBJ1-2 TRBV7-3 CASSPKSGFEEGYTF
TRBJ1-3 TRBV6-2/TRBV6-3 CASSSVVLNTIYF
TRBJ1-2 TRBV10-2 CASSQGPNYGYTF
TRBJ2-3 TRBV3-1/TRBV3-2 CASSQEARGGDTQYF
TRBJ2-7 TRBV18 CASSRQDYEQYF
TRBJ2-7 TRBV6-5 CASKEGSGGSYEQYF
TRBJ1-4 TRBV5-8 CASSLMGPGNEKLFF
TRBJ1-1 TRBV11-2 CASSLGAGDTEAFF
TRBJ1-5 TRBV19 CASTQSAGVNQPQHF
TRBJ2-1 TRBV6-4 CASSFRGAGGTNEQFF
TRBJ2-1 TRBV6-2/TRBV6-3 CASSRGLAGEQFF
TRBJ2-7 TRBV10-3 CAISAHYEQYF
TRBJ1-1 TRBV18 CASSRENMNTEAFF
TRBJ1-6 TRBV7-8 CASSWDRSDSPLHF
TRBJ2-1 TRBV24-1 CATLGEQFF
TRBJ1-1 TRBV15 CATSSGGMNTEAFF
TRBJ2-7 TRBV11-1 CASRGRTALDEQYF
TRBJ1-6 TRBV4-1 CASSQDPAGVRHSPLHF
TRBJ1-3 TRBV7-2 CASSSGAEAGNTIYF
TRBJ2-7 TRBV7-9 CASSLRQGQYF
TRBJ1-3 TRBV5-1 CASSFQGFGNTIYF
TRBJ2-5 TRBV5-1 CASSLSLEAQYF
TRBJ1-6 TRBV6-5 CASSYVTGSNSPLHF
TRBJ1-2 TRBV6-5 CASTDTQYGYTF
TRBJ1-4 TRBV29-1 CSASTGGWEKLFF
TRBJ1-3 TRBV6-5 CASQKGTVSGNTIYF
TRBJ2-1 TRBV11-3 CASSLDDRASGNEQFF
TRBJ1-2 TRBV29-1 CSVEDRPDRDYGYTF
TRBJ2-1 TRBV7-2 CASSTYGTYNEQFF